These T cell receptor beta chains were read from a single sample in a study of cytomegalovirus exposure and HLA in healthy donors. The repertoire was sequenced with immunoSEQ multiplex PCR; TCRdb's copy has only in-frame clones and lacks some. The sample consists of under 85,000 clones, 74% of them appearing once. Sequencing was performed on PBMCs. Receptor source: a young woman in good health and CMV-seropositive. CDR3s leave out the opening cysteine and the closing phenylalanine or tryptophan.

v_call cdr3_aa
TRBV4-1 ASSQPVDRGHTEAF
TRBV4-3 ASSPHTGLPYEQY
TRBV2 ASSGGGKQQF
TRBV28 ASSLSPYGYT
TRBV30 ARTGEGTEAF
TRBV5-1 ASSRGSLVDTEAF
TRBV5-1 ASNPGVNTEAF
TRBV10-2 ASWGPGTDEQY
TRBV7-2 ASSADRGRQETQY
TRBV5-4 ASSLRQAPYSYNEQF
TRBV30 AGGAGTTYGYT
TRBV7-2 ASSSLPGLETYEQY
TRBV7-2 ASSLDGASGSNEQF
TRBV7-8 ASSLGLAGVSDTQY
TRBV6-5 ASSYVTGELF
TRBV7-2 ASSLVGGNEQF
TRBV30 AWSGESWAF
TRBV10-2 ASSDARVDTEAF
TRBV30 AWSHTSGSSYEQY
TRBV4-2 ASRKEETQY
TRBV5-1 ASSHRGPHQPQH
TRBV28 ASSLTGHQPQH
TRBV25-1 ASIDRGLGAF
TRBV6-1 ASIPKKTGSYEQY
TRBV6-5 ASSPTGGSGNTIY
TRBV21-1 ASSRSLPSNQPQH
TRBV5-6 ASAGETQY
TRBV11-2 ASSSDRGNTEAF
TRBV4-3 ASSQESRGEETQY
TRBV7-8 ASSLGGTGGYEQY
TRBV18 ASSPRQIVNTEAF
TRBV30 AWSLQGEETQY
TRBV7-2 ASSLDRGQPQH
TRBV28 ASRGFTEAF
TRBV28 ASGTGQAAYGYT
TRBV19 ASSIVQASNQPQH
TRBV25-1 ASSGTIGGIQY
TRBV4-3 ASSQDKGAYNEQF
TRBV5-1 ASSAGLAASQETQY
TRBV30 AWTRSSYEQY
TRBV5-1 ASSSLTARRVHEQY
TRBV6-5 ASSYAIAGEQF
TRBV28 ASSSPGQGIEKLF
TRBV21-1 ASRSYEQY
TRBV25-1 ASSEAGTNTGELF
TRBV10-2 ASSDLVQSYEQY
TRBV30 AWSRSREKLF